The 13 T cell receptor beta chains given below trace back to one sample, sequenced in a study of T cell responses to AZD1222 COVID-19 vaccine (dated by TCRdb to about 2021). What the time point label conveys for this sample: baseline before first vaccination. The library was generated by the immunoSEQ multiplex PCR assay. Imported from immuneACCESS, the table was reduced by TCRdb to in-frame sequences with V and J called. These copies leave out some clones; in studies compared against another copy, an unresolved V gene accounts for under half, and the cause of the remainder is not known. This sample has 55,000 to 85,000 clones in its table, and 80% to 85% of those were observed once. The top ten hold roughly 9.8% of the sample. The source was peripheral blood, collected on day 0 of AZD1222 vaccination. The origin of the receptors is an adult in good health.

This clone was seen a single time. The CDR3 protein is CASSPEGLRWEGYTF. In DNA form, the CDR3 reads TGTGCCAGCTCACCCGAAGGACTACGTTGGGAAGGCTACACCTTC. The J gene is TRBJ1-2, the V gene TRBV18; D is undetermined. Germline V lookup: CDR1 KGHSH, CDR2 LQKENI. The V end lost 3 bases, the J end lost 8 bases, and 19 bases lay between the germline ends. The CDR3 loop spans 15 amino acids.

The chain employs TRBV19 and TRBJ1-5; no reliable D call. The CDR3 is 13 amino acids. V lost 7 bases and J 2 bases, leaving 9 bases between the germline ends. The germline V gene has CDR1 LNHDA and CDR2 SQIVND (reference sequence). The CDR3 region has the DNA TGTGCCAGTACCCCCCAAGGCAATCAGCCCCAGCATTTT. Residues: CASTPQGNQPQHF.

This chain links TRBV18 with TRBJ1-2; D is unresolved. Trimming took off 3 bases at V and 5 bases at J, with 10 bases between the two ends. The CDR3 covers 13 residues. CDR1 and CDR2 from the germline V gene are KGHSH and LQKENI. The CDR3: CASSPSTEYGYTF. DNA for the CDR3: TGTGCCAGCTCACCTTCCACAGAGTATGGCTACACCTTC. The full variable domain, rest sourced from reference TRBV18 and TRBJ1-2, is NAGVMQNPRHLVRRRGQEARLRCSPMKGHSHVYWYRQLPEEGLKFMVYLQKENIIDESGMPKERFSAEFPKEGPSILRIQQVVRGDSAAYFCASSPSTEYGYTFGSGTRLTVV.

In its sample, this clone was seen once. The V gene is TRBV29-1, the J gene TRBJ2-7, with D perhaps given as TRBD1 or TRBD2 (5 bases each). Germline V gene sequence: CDR1 SQVTM, CDR2 ANQGSEA. CDR3 size: 15 residues. V was cut by 4 bases and J by 5 bases, with 21 bases left in between. This CDR3 reads CSVGILRDVFHEQYF. DNA for the CDR3: TGCAGCGTTGGGATCCTCCGGGACGTCTTCCACGAGCAGTACTTC.

The rearrangement uses TRBV5-1 and TRBJ1-4, with 8 bases identical to TRBD1. J was trimmed by 3 bases and V by 1 base; bases with no gene match: 2. Germline assignment: CDR1 SGHRS and CDR2 YFSETQ. The CDR3 has 15 amino acids. The CDR3 region is CASSLQGAANEKLFF. CDR3 in DNA: TGCGCCAGCAGCTTGCAGGGGGCGGCTAATGAAAAACTGTTTTTT. Complete variable domain (other parts from reference TRBV5-1 and TRBJ1-4): KAGVTQTPRYLIKTRGQQVTLSCSPISGHRSVSWYQQTPGQGLQFLFEYFSETQRNKGNFPGRFSGRQFSNSRSEMNVSTLELGDSALYLCASSLQGAANEKLFFGSGTQLSVL.

The J gene is TRBJ1-4, the V gene TRBV9, with 9 positions matching TRBD1. V shed 3 bases and J 7 bases; nucleotides not matched to a gene: 7. Per germline, CDR1 SGDLS and CDR2 YYNGEE. The CDR3 covers 15 residues. CDR3 sequence: CASSASGTGSEKLFF. CDR3 DNA sequence: TGTGCCAGCAGCGCCTCCGGGACAGGGAGTGAAAAACTGTTTTTT.

This chain uses TRBV30 with TRBJ1-2; D is unclear. The CDR3 length is 13 residues. Germline lookup yields CDR1 GTSNPN and CDR2 SVGIG (reference sequence). The V and J ends lost 1 base and 8 bases respectively, with 14 bases between them. The CDR3 loop is CAWSGARQDGYTF. As DNA, the CDR3 is TGTGCCTGGAGTGGCGCGCGGCAGGACGGCTACACCTTC.

This chain joins TRBV28 and TRBJ2-1; 8 bases match TRBD2. V shed 10 bases and J 2 bases; nucleotides not matched to a gene: 10. The CDR3 sequence is 15 residues long. Germline V gives CDR1 MDHEN, CDR2 SYDVKM. CDR3 loop: CATTEGGGTYNEQFF. The CDR3 DNA sequence: TGTGCCACCACGGAGGGCGGGGGGACCTACAATGAGCAGTTCTTC.

This clone was seen a handful of times. V usage is TRBV5-1 and J usage is TRBJ2-5; the D gene is possibly TRBD2 (5 bases). Looked up from germline, CDR1 is SGHRS and CDR2 is YFSETQ. V lost 0 bases, J lost 4 bases, and 13 bases lay in between. The CDR3 has 15 residues. The CDR3: CASSLVTRGGETQYF. The CDR3, as DNA: TGCGCCAGCAGCTTGGTGACGCGCGGAGGAGAGACCCAGTACTTC.

This clone is a singleton in its sample. This rearrangement joins TRBV4-2 to TRBJ1-2; D is undetermined. The V and J ends lost 5 bases and 6 bases respectively, with 16 bases between them. This CDR3 has 14 amino acids. Germline CDR1 and CDR2: LGHNA and YNFKEQ. The CDR3: CASSGTAGRDGYTF. DNA of the CDR3: TGTGCCAGCAGCGGAACCGCCGGGAGGGATGGCTACACCTTC.

This chain uses TRBV2 with TRBJ1-6; TRBD1 matches 8 bases. The CDR3 consists of 15 residues. The J segment lost 10 bases and the V segment lost 3 bases, leaving 8 bases of the junction unmatched. Looked up from germline, CDR1 is SNHLY and CDR2 is FYNNEI. Here the CDR3 DNA reads TGTGCCAGCAGTGAGCAGGGGGCAATCGGGTCACCCCTCCACTTT. This sequence encodes CASSEQGAIGSPLHF.

The chain uses TRBV6-5 and TRBJ1-2; tentative D call: TRBD1 (6 bases). The CDR3 length is 15 residues. CDR1 MNHEY and CDR2 SVGAGI come from the germline V gene. The V and J ends lost 6 bases and 6 bases respectively, with 20 bases between them. Here the CDR3 DNA reads TGTGCCAGCAGGGACCGGGACACGAACTTTAATGGCTACACCTTC. Translation gives CASRDRDTNFNGYTF.

The chain is built from TRBV4-2 and TRBJ2-3, with D perhaps TRBD2 (6 bases). The germline V gene has CDR1 LGHNA and CDR2 YNFKEQ. V was shortened by 0 bases and J by 3 bases, with 13 bases between the two germline ends. The CDR3 spans 16 residues. The CDR3 DNA reads TGTGCCAGCAGCCAAGAAGGCGCGGGGAGGACAGATACGCAGTATTTT. This gives the protein CASSQEGAGRTDTQYF.